This T cell receptor beta chain was obtained from a study of human T cells and chemical hapten exposure. Across the whole study: Investigators sensitized roughly 2 cm by roughly 2 cm of upper inner arm skin with 2% DPC. Variation in per-sample TCR yields came mainly from small pooled library volume differences.

As to time point: patch test 3, about 24 weeks after DPC sensitization. This sample's treatment: therapeutic diphenylcyclopropenone sensitization with weekly scalp DPC. Blood sampling occurred before each patch-test application. In the source study's methods: Sequenced samples showed a median of around 93,000 TCRs each, with counts running from approximately 21,000 to 630,000. TCRdb reprocessed the RACE reads with MiXCR, giving one entry per CDR3 protein. What appears here as the V and J calls and clone size reflects TCRdb's work, not the paper's. The sample yields about 200,000 distinct CDR3 sequences, 24% seen once. Trimming shortened V by 3 bases and J by 4 bases, and 7 bases separated the two germline ends. The CDR3 has 14 residues.

The chain has TRBV12-3 or TRBV12-4 and TRBJ2-6; D uncertain. This sequence originates from a woman between 40 and 55 years old with alopecia areata. Some clones in this sample may be carry-over from other donors' samples. The source material was whole blood, sampled in connection with sensitization to the hapten diphenylcyclopropenone (DPC). The CDR3 loop is CASSFESGANVLTF. The CDR3 DNA reads as TGTGCCAGCAGTTTCGAATCGGGGGCCAACGTCCTGACTTTC.